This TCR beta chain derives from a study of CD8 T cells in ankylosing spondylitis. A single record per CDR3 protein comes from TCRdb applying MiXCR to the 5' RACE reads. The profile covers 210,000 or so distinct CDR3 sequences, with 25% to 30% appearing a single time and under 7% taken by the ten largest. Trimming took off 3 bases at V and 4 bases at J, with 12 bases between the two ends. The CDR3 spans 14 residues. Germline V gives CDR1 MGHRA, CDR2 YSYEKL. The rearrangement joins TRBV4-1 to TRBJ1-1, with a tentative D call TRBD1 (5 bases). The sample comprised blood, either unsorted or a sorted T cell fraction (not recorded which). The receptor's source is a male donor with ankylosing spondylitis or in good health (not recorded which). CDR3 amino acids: CASSHVQGSTEAFF. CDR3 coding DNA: TGCGCCAGCAGCCATGTTCAGGGCAGCACTGAAGCTTTCTTT.